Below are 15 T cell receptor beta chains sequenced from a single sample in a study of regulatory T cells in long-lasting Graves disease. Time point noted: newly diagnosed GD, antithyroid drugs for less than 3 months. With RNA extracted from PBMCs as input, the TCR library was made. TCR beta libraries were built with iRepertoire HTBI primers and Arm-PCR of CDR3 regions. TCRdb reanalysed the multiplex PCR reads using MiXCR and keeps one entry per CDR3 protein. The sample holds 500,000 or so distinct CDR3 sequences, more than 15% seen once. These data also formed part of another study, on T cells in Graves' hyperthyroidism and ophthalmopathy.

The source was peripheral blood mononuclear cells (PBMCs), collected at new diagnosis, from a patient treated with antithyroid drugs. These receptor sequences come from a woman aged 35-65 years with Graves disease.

The CDR3 reads CASSLEVRGNGYTF. The DNA for the CDR3 is TGCGCCAGCAGCTTGGAGGTCAGGGGGAATGGCTACACCTTC. The rearrangement uses TRBV5-1 and TRBJ1-2; 7 bases are shared with TRBD1. Per germline, CDR1 SGHRS and CDR2 YFSETQ. CDR3 length equals 14 residues. With 0 bases clipped from V and 6 bases from J, the junction kept 5 bases outside the gene matches.

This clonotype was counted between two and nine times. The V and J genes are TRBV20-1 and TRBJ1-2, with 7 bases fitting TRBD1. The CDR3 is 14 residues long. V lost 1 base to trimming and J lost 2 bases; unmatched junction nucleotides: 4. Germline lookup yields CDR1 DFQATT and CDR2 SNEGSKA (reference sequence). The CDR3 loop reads CSARGGDSNYGYTF. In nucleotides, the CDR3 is TGCAGTGCTAGAGGAGGGGACAGCAACTATGGCTACACCTTC.

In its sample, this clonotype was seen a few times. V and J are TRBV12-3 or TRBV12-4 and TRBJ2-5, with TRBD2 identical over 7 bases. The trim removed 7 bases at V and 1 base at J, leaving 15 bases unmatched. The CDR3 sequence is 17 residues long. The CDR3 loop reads CASTQVLGLRPQETQYF. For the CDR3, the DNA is TGTGCCAGCACCCAGGTTTTGGGACTACGCCCCCAAGAGACCCAGTACTTC.

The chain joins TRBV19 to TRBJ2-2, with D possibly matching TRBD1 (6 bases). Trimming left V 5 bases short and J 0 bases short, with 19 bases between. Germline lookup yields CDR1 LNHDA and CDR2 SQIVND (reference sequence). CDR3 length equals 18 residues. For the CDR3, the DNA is TGTGCCAGTAGTCCCTTAAGCCGGACAGCTTCGAACACCGGGGAGCTGTTTTTT. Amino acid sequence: CASSPLSRTASNTGELFF.

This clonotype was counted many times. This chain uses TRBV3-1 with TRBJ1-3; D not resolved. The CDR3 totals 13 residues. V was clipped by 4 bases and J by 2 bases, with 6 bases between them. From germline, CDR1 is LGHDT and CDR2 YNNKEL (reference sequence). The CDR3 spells CASSPGAGNTIYF. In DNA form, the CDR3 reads TGTGCCAGCAGCCCGGGAGCTGGAAACACCATATATTTT.

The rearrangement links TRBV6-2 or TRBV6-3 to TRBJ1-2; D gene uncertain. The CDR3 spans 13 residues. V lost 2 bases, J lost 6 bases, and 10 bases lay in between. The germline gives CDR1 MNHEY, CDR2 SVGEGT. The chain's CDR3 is CASSYVGDNGYTF. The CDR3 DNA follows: TGTGCCAGCAGTTACGTGGGAGATAATGGCTACACCTTC.

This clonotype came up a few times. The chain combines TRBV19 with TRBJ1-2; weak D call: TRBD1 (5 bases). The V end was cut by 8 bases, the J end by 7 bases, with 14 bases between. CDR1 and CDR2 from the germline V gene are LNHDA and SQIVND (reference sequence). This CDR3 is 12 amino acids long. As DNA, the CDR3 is TGTGCCAGTGGGGCCGGAAACGTTGGCTACACCTTC. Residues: CASGAGNVGYTF.

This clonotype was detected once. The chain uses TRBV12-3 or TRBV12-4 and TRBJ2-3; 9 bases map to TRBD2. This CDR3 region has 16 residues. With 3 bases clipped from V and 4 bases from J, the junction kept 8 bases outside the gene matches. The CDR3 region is CASSFVGAGGSDTQYF. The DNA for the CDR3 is TGTGCCAGCAGTTTTGTCGGCGCGGGGGGGTCAGATACGCAGTATTTT.

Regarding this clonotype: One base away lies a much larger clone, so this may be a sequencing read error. CDR3 protein: CASSLGGFGTDTQYF. CDR3 coding DNA: TGTGCCAGCAGCTTAGGGGGGTTCGGCACAGATACGCAGTATTTT. The chain is built from TRBV7-2 and TRBJ2-3; possibly TRBD1 or TRBD2 for D (5 bases each). V dropped 1 base and J dropped 1 base, with 9 bases sitting between them. The CDR3 loop spans 15 amino acids. Germline lookup yields CDR1 SGHTA and CDR2 FQGNSA.

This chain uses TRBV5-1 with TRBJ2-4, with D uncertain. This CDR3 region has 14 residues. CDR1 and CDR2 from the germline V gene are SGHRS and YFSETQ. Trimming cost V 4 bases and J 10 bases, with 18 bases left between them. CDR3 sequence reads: CASSEIGPNPIQYF. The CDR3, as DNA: TGCGCCAGCAGCGAGATCGGCCCCAACCCAATTCAGTACTTC.

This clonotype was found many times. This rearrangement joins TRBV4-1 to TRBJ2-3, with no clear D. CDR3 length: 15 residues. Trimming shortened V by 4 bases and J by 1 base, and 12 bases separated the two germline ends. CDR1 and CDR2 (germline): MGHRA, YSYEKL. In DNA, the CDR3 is TGCGCCAGCAGCCTCAGTTCCGTGGGCACAGATACGCAGTATTTT. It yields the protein CASSLSSVGTDTQYF.

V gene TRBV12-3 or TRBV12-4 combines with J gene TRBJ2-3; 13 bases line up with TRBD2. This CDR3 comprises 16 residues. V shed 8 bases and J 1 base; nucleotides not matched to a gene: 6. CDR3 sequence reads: CASVRTSGGGTDTQYF. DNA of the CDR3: TGTGCCAGCGTCCGGACTAGCGGGGGAGGCACAGATACGCAGTATTTT.

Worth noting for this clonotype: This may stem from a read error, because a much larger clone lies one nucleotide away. The DNA of the CDR3 is TGCAGTGCTCTCAGGACACTGAACACTGAAGCTTTCTTT. Its protein is CSALRTLNTEAFF. The chain recombines TRBV20-1 with TRBJ1-1; maybe TRBD1 (5 bases). Trimming stripped 5 bases from V and 0 bases from J, with 10 bases between. The CDR3 runs to 13 residues. Germline V gene sequence: CDR1 DFQATT, CDR2 SNEGSKA (reference sequence).

CDR3 DNA sequence: TGTGCCAGCAGTTACAACAGGGATCTCTGGCGCTACACCTTC. Its protein is CASSYNRDLWRYTF. This rearrangement joins TRBV6-5 to TRBJ1-2, with a possible D match to TRBD1 (6 bases). Germline CDR1 and CDR2: MNHEY and SVGAGI. The V and J ends lost 2 bases and 9 bases respectively, with 16 bases between them. CDR3 length: 14 amino acids.

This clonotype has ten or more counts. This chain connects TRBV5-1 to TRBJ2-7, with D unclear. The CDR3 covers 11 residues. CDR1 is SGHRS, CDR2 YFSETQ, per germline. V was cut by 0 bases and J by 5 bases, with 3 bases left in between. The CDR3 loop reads CASSLGNEQYF. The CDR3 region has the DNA TGCGCCAGCAGCTTGGGCAACGAGCAGTACTTC. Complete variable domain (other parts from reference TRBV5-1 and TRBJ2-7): KAGVTQTPRYLIKTRGQQVTLSCSPISGHRSVSWYQQTPGQGLQFLFEYFSETQRNKGNFPGRFSGRQFSNSRSEMNVSTLELGDSALYLCASSLGNEQYFGPGTRLTVT.